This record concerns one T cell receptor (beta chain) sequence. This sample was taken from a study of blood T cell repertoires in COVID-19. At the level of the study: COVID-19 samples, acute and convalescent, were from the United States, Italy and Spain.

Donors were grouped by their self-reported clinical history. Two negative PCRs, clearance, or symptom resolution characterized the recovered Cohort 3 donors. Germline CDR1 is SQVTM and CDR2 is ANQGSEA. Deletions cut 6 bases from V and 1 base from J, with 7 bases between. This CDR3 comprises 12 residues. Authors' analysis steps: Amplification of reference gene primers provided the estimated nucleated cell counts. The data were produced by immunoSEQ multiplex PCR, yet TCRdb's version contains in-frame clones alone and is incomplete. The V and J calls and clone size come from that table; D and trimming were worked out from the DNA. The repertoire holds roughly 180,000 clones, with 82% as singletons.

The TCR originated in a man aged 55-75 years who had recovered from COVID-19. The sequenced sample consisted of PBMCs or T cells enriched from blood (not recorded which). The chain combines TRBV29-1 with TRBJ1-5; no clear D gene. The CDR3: CSVSGSNQPQHF. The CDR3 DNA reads TGCAGCGTATCGGGGAGCAATCAGCCCCAGCATTTT. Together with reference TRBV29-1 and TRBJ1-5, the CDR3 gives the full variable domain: SAVISQKPSRDICQRGTSLTIQCQVDSQVTMMFWYRQQPGQSLTLIATANQGSEATYESGFVIDKFPISRPNLTFSTLTVSNMSPEDSSIYLCSVSGSNQPQHFGDGTRLSIL.